This TCR beta chain was profiled in a study of T cell changes during pregnancy in multiple sclerosis. The data were produced by immunoSEQ multiplex PCR, yet TCRdb's version contains in-frame clones alone and is incomplete. Of roughly 67,000 clones listed, 91% are singletons. Per the germline V gene, CDR1 is SGHRS and CDR2 is YFSETQ. Between the trimmed V and J ends, which lost 3 bases and 13 bases, there was a span of 23 bases. This CDR3 region has 14 residues. This receptor was taken from a female donor with multiple sclerosis, enrolled in a pregnancy study. The chain has TRBV5-1 and TRBJ2-7; D remains unclear. Sequences were derived from peripheral blood, sampled in the second trimester of pregnancy. The CDR3 here is CASSSGNHPGSGYF. The DNA for the CDR3 is TGCGCCAGCAGCTCCGGTAACCACCCCGGATCAGGATACTTC.